The 30 T cell receptor beta chains below all came from one sample that was sequenced in a study of T cell responses to AZD1222 COVID-19 vaccine. The assay was immunoSEQ multiplex PCR, and TCRdb's table has in-frame clones only and misses some. Its clone listing holds over 130,000 clones. The specimen was peripheral blood. Source of these receptors: an adult in good health.

The CDR3 nucleotides are TGTGCCAGCTCTTGGGGACAGGGCCTTGCGCAGCCCCAGCATTTT. This gives the protein CASSWGQGLAQPQHF. The rearrangement links TRBV28 to TRBJ1-5; 9 bases are a match to TRBD1. Germline trimming cut 8 bases from V and 7 bases from J; bases unmatched to any gene: 12. Germline CDR1 is MDHEN and CDR2 is SYDVKM. This CDR3 region has 15 residues.

V is TRBV18 and J is TRBJ1-4, with D possibly matching TRBD1 (6 bases). V shed 2 bases and J shed 0 bases, with 10 bases lying between them. The CDR3 consists of 16 residues. Germline V gene sequence: CDR1 KGHSH, CDR2 LQKENI. The CDR3 is CASSPVRTATNEKLFF. The CDR3 nucleotides are TGTGCCAGCTCACCAGTTAGGACAGCAACTAATGAAAAACTGTTTTTT.

The chain combines TRBV6-5 with TRBJ2-2; 7 nucleotides line up with TRBD2. The CDR3 totals 15 residues. Germline trimming cut 7 bases from V and 3 bases from J; bases unmatched to any gene: 8. Germline loops: CDR1 MNHEY, CDR2 SVGAGI. The CDR3 is CASTDGGSDTGELFF. The CDR3 DNA reads TGTGCCAGCACCGACGGGGGGAGTGACACCGGGGAGCTGTTTTTT.

The chain combines TRBV6-6 with TRBJ2-6, with D perhaps matching TRBD1 or TRBD2 (5 bases each). Germline CDR1 reads MNHNY; CDR2 reads SVGAGI (reference sequence). The CDR3 extends over 15 amino acids. V gave up 1 base and J gave up 2 bases, with 6 bases separating them. CDR3 DNA sequence: TGTGCCAGCAGTTACTTGGGGGCTGGGGCCAACGTCCTGACTTTC. The encoded protein is CASSYLGAGANVLTF.

V and J are TRBV6-1 and TRBJ1-5; D is unclear. The CDR3 is 15 amino acids. Germline CDR1 is MNHNS and CDR2 is SASEGT. Trimming shortened V by 3 bases and J by 3 bases, and 12 bases separated the two germline ends. CDR3 loop: CASSEGQAPNQPQHF. Written as DNA, the CDR3 is TGTGCCAGCAGTGAGGGCCAGGCCCCCAATCAGCCCCAGCATTTT.

This chain uses TRBV30 with TRBJ1-6; D not certain. Trimming shortened V by 1 base and J by 5 bases, and 9 bases separated the two germline ends. The CDR3 spans 14 residues. Germline lookup yields CDR1 GTSNPN and CDR2 SVGIG (reference sequence). The CDR3 sequence is CAWSGPVDNSPLHF. The DNA of the CDR3 is TGTGCCTGGAGTGGGCCGGTGGATAATTCACCCCTCCACTTT.

The chain couples TRBV5-1 to TRBJ2-5; TRBD1 or TRBD2 may be the D gene (6 bases each). CDR1 SGHRS and CDR2 YFSETQ come from the germline V gene. V shed 7 bases and J shed 2 bases, with 18 bases lying between them. The CDR3 runs 15 residues. CDR3 bases: TGCGCCAGCTCCTTTAGGGGGACTCAACAAGAGACCCAGTACTTC. It codes for CASSFRGTQQETQYF.

The chain uses TRBV7-9 and TRBJ2-1; 7 positions agree with TRBD2. The germline V gene encodes CDR1 SEHNR and CDR2 FQNEAQ (reference sequence). Trimming took 7 bases from V and 3 from J; bases not matched to a gene: 15. The CDR3 has 17 residues. The CDR3 bases are TGTGCCAGCAAACTTGGCAAGCGGGGAACACTCTACAATGAGCAGTTCTTC. Amino acids: CASKLGKRGTLYNEQFF.

The gene calls are TRBV28 and TRBJ1-1, with D possibly TRBD1 on 5 matching bases. The CDR3 covers 15 residues. Trimming removed 4 bases at V and 1 base at J, with 13 bases between. Per the germline V gene, CDR1 is MDHEN and CDR2 is SYDVKM. The CDR3 sequence: CASSSVGAPNTEAFF. For the CDR3, the DNA is TGTGCCAGCAGTTCAGTCGGGGCGCCGAACACTGAAGCTTTCTTT.

The CDR3 loop reads CASSPRGSETEAFF. Here the CDR3 DNA reads TGTGCCAGCAGCCCCCGGGGTTCTGAAACTGAAGCTTTCTTT. The chain has TRBV6-6 and TRBJ1-1; D gene ambiguous. Trimming removed 6 bases at V and 5 bases at J, with 16 bases between. Germline CDR1 reads MNHNY; CDR2 reads SVGAGI (reference sequence). The CDR3 length is 14 residues.

The chain has TRBV2 and TRBJ1-2; D is uncertain. Germline V lookup: CDR1 SNHLY, CDR2 FYNNEI. The CDR3 runs to 13 residues. The V gene lost 5 bases and the J gene lost 7 bases, with 14 bases spanning the gap. CDR3: CASSITAAGGYTF. The CDR3 DNA sequence: TGTGCCAGCAGTATTACAGCCGCGGGTGGCTACACCTTC.

The rearrangement uses TRBV2 and TRBJ1-4, with a weak D call TRBD1 (5 bases). The CDR3 is made up of 15 amino acids. V was clipped by 2 bases and J by 6 bases, with 13 bases between them. The germline CDR1 and CDR2 sequences are SNHLY and FYNNEI. For the CDR3, the DNA is TGTGCCAGCAGTGAATTTGGGACGCTTCATGAAAAACTGTTTTTT. It codes for CASSEFGTLHEKLFF.

The V call is TRBV15, the J call TRBJ2-7; no definite D call. Germline V gene sequence: CDR1 LNHNV, CDR2 YYDKDF (reference sequence). The CDR3 length is 14 residues. Trimming pared 3 bases from V and 6 bases from J, leaving 15 bases between. The CDR3 DNA is TGTGCCACCAGCAGCAGGTCCCCCTCGTTCGAGCAGTACTTC. Its protein is CATSSRSPSFEQYF.

The chain has TRBV27 and TRBJ1-6; 10 nucleotides match TRBD1. This CDR3 has 16 residues. Germline CDR1 is MNHEY and CDR2 is SMNVEV (reference sequence). With 8 bases clipped from V and 0 bases from J, the junction kept 4 bases outside the gene matches. Here the CDR3 reads CASWDRGSSYNSPLHF. In nucleotides, the CDR3 is TGTGCCAGCTGGGACAGGGGAAGCTCCTATAATTCACCCCTCCACTTT.

This chain links TRBV5-1 with TRBJ1-2, with D perhaps matching TRBD1 (5 bases). CDR3 length: 16 amino acids. Trimming cost V 0 bases and J 0 bases, with 12 bases left between them. CDR1 and CDR2 (germline): SGHRS, YFSETQ. This CDR3 reads CASSLGPGPANYGYTF. CDR3 sequence (DNA): TGCGCCAGCAGCTTGGGTCCGGGGCCAGCTAACTATGGCTACACCTTC. Full variable domain (remainder filled in from reference TRBV5-1 and TRBJ1-2): KAGVTQTPRYLIKTRGQQVTLSCSPISGHRSVSWYQQTPGQGLQFLFEYFSETQRNKGNFPGRFSGRQFSNSRSEMNVSTLELGDSALYLCASSLGPGPANYGYTFGSGTRLTVV.

The rearrangement joins TRBV28 to TRBJ2-3; tentative D call: TRBD2 (5 bases). Germline CDR1 is MDHEN and CDR2 is SYDVKM. CDR3 length: 14 amino acids. Trimming cost V 6 bases and J 1 base, with 11 bases left between them. CDR3 protein: CASRRAGGTDTQYF. The DNA for the CDR3 is TGTGCCAGCAGGAGGGCCGGGGGCACAGATACGCAGTATTTT.

The chain recombines TRBV5-1 with TRBJ2-1; the D is unclear. Trimming pared 7 bases from V and 5 bases from J, leaving 7 bases between. Germline V gene lookup returns CDR1 SGHRS and CDR2 YFSETQ. This CDR3 contains 11 residues. DNA for the CDR3: TGCGCCAGCCACCTCCACAATGAGCAGTTCTTC. Translated, it gives CASHLHNEQFF. The full variable domain, with the rest looked up from reference TRBV5-1 and TRBJ2-1, is KAGVTQTPRYLIKTRGQQVTLSCSPISGHRSVSWYQQTPGQGLQFLFEYFSETQRNKGNFPGRFSGRQFSNSRSEMNVSTLELGDSALYLCASHLHNEQFFGPGTRLTVL.

The rearrangement links TRBV6-5 to TRBJ1-3; a weak D match, TRBD1 (6 bases). V dropped 7 bases and J dropped 4 bases, with 14 bases sitting between them. The CDR3 totals 14 residues. Per the germline V gene, CDR1 is MNHEY and CDR2 is SVGAGI. This CDR3 reads CASIDRKAGNTIYF. CDR3 coding DNA: TGTGCCAGCATCGACAGGAAAGCGGGAAACACCATATATTTT.

V usage is TRBV4-1 and J usage is TRBJ1-1; TRBD1 might be the D (5 bases). Germline CDR1 MGHRA, CDR2 YSYEKL. The CDR3 is made up of 15 amino acids. Deletions cut 0 bases from V and 1 base from J, with 9 bases between. The chain's CDR3 is CASSQDPGRNTEAFF. The CDR3 DNA reads as TGCGCCAGCAGCCAAGATCCGGGGCGGAACACTGAAGCTTTCTTT.

V and J are TRBV5-1 and TRBJ2-3; TRBD2 matches 8 bases. Looked up from germline, CDR1 is SGHRS and CDR2 is YFSETQ. This CDR3 region has 16 residues. Losses at the gene ends were 0 bases for V and 2 bases for J; bases not matched to a gene: 5. The CDR3 nucleotides read TGCGCCAGCAGCTTGGAAGGGCGGGGGGTCACAGATACGCAGTATTTT. It codes for CASSLEGRGVTDTQYF.

V and J are TRBV30 and TRBJ2-3; 11 positions match TRBD2. CDR1 is GTSNPN and CDR2 is SVGIG in the germline V gene (reference sequence). The J segment lost 2 bases and the V segment lost 2 bases, leaving 9 bases of the junction unmatched. The CDR3 is 17 residues long. The CDR3 sequence is CAWSPDRLAGFTDTQYF. CDR3 coding DNA: TGTGCCTGGAGTCCCGATCGACTAGCGGGGTTCACAGATACGCAGTATTTT.

This CDR3 reads CASELSGGGISQYF. The CDR3 nucleotides are TGTGCCAGCGAGCTTAGCGGGGGGGGGATATCCCAGTACTTC. The V and J genes are TRBV28 and TRBJ2-5; 11 nucleotides match TRBD2. The germline V gene encodes CDR1 MDHEN and CDR2 SYDVKM. The CDR3 consists of 14 residues. The trim removed 8 bases at V and 9 bases at J, leaving 11 bases unmatched.

This sequence joins TRBV11-3 and TRBJ1-4; D is ambiguous. The V gene's germline CDR1 is SGHNT and CDR2 YENEEA. The CDR3 consists of 15 residues. The V end was cut by 3 bases, the J end by 0 bases, with 8 bases between. In DNA, the CDR3 is TGTGCCAGCAGCTTCCAAACGGCAACTAATGAAAAACTGTTTTTT. The encoded protein is CASSFQTATNEKLFF.

The V call is TRBV21-1, the J call TRBJ1-1; the table's D call, TRBD1, has no DNA check behind it. TRBV21-1 is a documented pseudogene. The CDR3 is made up of 18 amino acids. The CDR3, as DNA: TGTGCCAGCAGCAAACCCCGGGACAGGGGGATAAAGGACACTGAAGCTTTCTTT. This encodes CASSKPRDRGIKDTEAFF.

The V call is TRBV18, the J call TRBJ2-3; D possibly corresponds to TRBD1 (6 bases). Germline V gene lookup returns CDR1 KGHSH and CDR2 LQKENI. This CDR3 contains 15 residues. The germline V and J ends were trimmed by 2 bases and 4 bases, with 13 bases remaining between them. CDR3 nucleotide sequence: TGTGCCAGCTCACCATTCGGGAAGGGGGCAGATACGCAGTATTTT. Its translation is CASSPFGKGADTQYF.

Details on this clone: A junction end diverges from the germline sequence, so it may reflect a read error. This chain uses TRBV6-5 with TRBJ1-3; D possibly corresponds to TRBD1 (6 bases). CDR1 and CDR2 (germline): MNHEY, SVGAGI. CDR3 size: 16 residues. The CDR3 DNA follows: TGTGCCAGCAGTTTAACCCCAGGGGCCTCTGGAAGCACCATATATTTT. It is translated as CASSLTPGASGSTIYF.

This sequence joins TRBV5-6 and TRBJ1-4; D remains unclear. Trimming took off 0 bases at V and 0 bases at J, with 15 bases between the two ends. CDR1 and CDR2 (germline): SGHDT, YYEEEE. The CDR3 contains 18 residues. The DNA of the CDR3 is TGTGCCAGCAGCTTGGTGGGATCCCGGAGAGCAACTAATGAAAAACTGTTTTTT. Amino acids: CASSLVGSRRATNEKLFF.

The chain carries TRBV5-6 and TRBJ2-2; maybe TRBD1 (7 bases). Trimming removed 7 bases at V and 5 bases at J, with 15 bases between. Germline V CDR1 and CDR2: SGHDT, YYEEEE. CDR3 size: 14 residues. Here the CDR3 DNA reads TGTGCCAGCGGGGGGCGACAGGGTACCGGGGAGCTGTTTTTT. As protein: CASGGRQGTGELFF. Drawing the rest from reference TRBV5-6 and TRBJ2-2, the complete variable domain is DAGVTQSPTHLIKTRGQQVTLRCSPKSGHDTVSWYQQALGQGPQFIFQYYEEEERQRGNFPDRFSGHQFPNYSSELNVNALLLGDSALYLCASGGRQGTGELFFGEGSRLTVL.

This chain connects TRBV29-1 to TRBJ1-1; D gene uncertain. V lost 2 bases and J 11 bases, leaving 9 bases between the germline ends. Per the germline V gene, CDR1 is SQVTM and CDR2 is ANQGSEA. CDR3 length: 10 residues. The CDR3 nucleotides read TGCAGCGTTGAACTCGACCCGGCTTTCTTT. It specifies CSVELDPAFF. The complete variable domain, with remaining parts taken from reference TRBV29-1 and TRBJ1-1, reads SAVISQKPSRDICQRGTSLTIQCQVDSQVTMMFWYRQQPGQSLTLIATANQGSEATYESGFVIDKFPISRPNLTFSTLTVSNMSPEDSSIYLCSVELDPAFFGQGTRLTVV.

The chain recombines TRBV23-1 with TRBJ1-2, with a weak D call TRBD1 (6 bases). TRBV23-1 qualifies as an ORF whose function is uncertain. This CDR3 region has 16 residues. The V end was cut by 4 bases, the J end by 4 bases, with 19 bases between. The CDR3 nucleotides read TGCGCCAGCAGTCTTCCCCTCACAGGGCCACCCTATGGCTACACCTTC. It specifies CASSLPLTGPPYGYTF.